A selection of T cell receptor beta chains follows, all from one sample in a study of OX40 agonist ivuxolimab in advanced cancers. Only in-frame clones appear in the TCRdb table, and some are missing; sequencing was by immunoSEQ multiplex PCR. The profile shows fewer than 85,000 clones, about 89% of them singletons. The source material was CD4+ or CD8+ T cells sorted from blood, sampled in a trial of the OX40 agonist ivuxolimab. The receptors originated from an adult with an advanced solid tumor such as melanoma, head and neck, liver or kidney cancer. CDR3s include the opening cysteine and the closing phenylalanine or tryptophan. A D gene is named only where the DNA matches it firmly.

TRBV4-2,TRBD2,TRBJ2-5,CASSQVGTGGPETQYF
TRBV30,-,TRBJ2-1,CAWSVRGGGRGLYNEQFF
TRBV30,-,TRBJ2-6,CAQDGSGANVLTF
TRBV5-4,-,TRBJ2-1,CACWDPLGEQFF
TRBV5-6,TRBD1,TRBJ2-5,CASSPTPGTGVQETQYF
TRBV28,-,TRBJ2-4,CASKGGGKNIQYF
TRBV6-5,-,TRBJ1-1,CASSWGRVGTEAFF
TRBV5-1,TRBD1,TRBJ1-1,CASSLPGQGKEVNTEAFF
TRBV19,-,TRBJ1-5,CASSPTGRNQPQHF
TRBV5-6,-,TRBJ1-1,CASSSGAGLRTEAFF
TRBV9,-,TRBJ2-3,CASSAGLPDTQYF
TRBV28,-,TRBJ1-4,CASSLNQAATNEKLFF
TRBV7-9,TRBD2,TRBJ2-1,CASIGGNTYNEQFF
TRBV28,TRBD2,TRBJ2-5,CASRPAGAAQETQYF
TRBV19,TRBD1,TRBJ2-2,CASRSGQVNTGELFF
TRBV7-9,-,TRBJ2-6,CASSPGGVSGANVLTF
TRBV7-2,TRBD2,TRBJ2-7,CASSLRLAGVNEQYF
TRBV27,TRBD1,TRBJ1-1,CASRRQGWTEAFF
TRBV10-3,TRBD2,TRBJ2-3,CAIKTGLAGVHTDTQYF
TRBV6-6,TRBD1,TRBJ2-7,CASSFGQDRSYEQYF
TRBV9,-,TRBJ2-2,CASSVNSGSNTGELFF
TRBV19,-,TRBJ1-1,CASSAIAGNTEAFF
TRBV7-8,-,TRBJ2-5,CATRVGETQYF
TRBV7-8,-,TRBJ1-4,CASSLGEYGQGDEKLFF
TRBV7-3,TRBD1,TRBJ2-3,CASSFFGNRGYVTDTQYF
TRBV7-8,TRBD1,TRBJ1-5,CASSRDRPYSNQPQHF
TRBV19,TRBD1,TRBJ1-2,CASSVGTASNYGYTF
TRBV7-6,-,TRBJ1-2,CASSPNRAGNYGYTF
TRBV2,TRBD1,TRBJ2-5,CASTWTGEETQYF
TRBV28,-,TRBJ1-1,CASVSRYEAFF
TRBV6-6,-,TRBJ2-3,CASSGENTDTQYF
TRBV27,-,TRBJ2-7,CASSYAPPGGRSVEQYF
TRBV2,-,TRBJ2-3,CASSWHPSTDTQYF
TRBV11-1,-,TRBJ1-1,CASSSHEGLPNTEAFF
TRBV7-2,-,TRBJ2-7,CASSPRSAGHYEQYF
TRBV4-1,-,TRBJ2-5,CASSQDERQETQYF
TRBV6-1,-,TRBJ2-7,CASSEFYEQYF
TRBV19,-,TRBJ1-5,CASSPGRGQPQHF
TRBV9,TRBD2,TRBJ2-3,CASSGLAGGEDTQYF
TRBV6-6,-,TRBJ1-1,CASSYWGGEAFF
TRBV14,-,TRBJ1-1,CASDLGGGRTEAFF
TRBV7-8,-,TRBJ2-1,CASSLAFDEQFF
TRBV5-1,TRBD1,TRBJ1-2,CASSSEAGGARDGYTF
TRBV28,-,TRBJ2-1,CASSYWAGSSYNEQFF
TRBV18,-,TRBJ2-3,CASSPKDADTQYF
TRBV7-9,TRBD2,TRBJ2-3,CASSLMAGGSTDTQYF
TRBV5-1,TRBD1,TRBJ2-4,CASSLGSRQGATKNIQYF
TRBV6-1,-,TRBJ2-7,CASITTVRNEQYF
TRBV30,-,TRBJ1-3,CAWSVRTGNTIYF
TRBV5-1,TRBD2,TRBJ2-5,CASSLGGGGLAGETQYF